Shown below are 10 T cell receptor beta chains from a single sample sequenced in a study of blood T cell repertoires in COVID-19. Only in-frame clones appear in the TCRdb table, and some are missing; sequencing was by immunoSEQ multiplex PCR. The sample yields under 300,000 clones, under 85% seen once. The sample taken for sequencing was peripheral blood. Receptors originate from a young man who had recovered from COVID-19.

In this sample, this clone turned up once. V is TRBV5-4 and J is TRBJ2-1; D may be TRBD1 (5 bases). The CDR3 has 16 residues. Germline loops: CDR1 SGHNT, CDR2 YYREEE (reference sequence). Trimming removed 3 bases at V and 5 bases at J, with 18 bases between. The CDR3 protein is CASSSLWQGLHNEQFF. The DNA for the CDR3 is TGTGCCAGCAGCTCCCTCTGGCAGGGATTGCACAATGAGCAGTTCTTC.

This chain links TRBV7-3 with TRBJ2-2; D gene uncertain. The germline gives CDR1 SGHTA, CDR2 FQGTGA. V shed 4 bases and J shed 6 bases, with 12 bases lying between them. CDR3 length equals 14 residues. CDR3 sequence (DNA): TGTGCCAGCAGCTCTATAGTGGGCGCCGGGGAGCTGTTTTTT. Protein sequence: CASSSIVGAGELFF.

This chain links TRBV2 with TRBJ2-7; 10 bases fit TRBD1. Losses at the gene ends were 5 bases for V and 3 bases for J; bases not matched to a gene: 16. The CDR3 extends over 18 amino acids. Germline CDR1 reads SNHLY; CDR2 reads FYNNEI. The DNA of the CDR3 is TGTGCCAGCAGTCCTGCCCCGGGACAGGGGACCCTTCGCTACGAGCAGTACTTC. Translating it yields CASSPAPGQGTLRYEQYF.

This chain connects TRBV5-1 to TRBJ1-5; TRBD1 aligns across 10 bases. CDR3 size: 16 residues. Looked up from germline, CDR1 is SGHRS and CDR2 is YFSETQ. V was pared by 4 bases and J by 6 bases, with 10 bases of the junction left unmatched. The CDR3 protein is CASSRRDRGRGQPQHF. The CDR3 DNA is TGCGCCAGCAGCCGACGGGACAGGGGAAGGGGTCAGCCCCAGCATTTT.

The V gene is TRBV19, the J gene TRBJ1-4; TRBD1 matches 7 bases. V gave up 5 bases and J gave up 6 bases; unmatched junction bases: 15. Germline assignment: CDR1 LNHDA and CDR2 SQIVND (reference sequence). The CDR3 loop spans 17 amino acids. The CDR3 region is CASSPLILQGRDEKLFF. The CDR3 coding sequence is TGTGCCAGTAGTCCTCTAATCCTACAGGGGCGGGATGAAAAACTGTTTTTT. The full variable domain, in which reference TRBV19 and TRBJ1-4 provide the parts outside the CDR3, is DGGITQSPKYLFRKEGQNVTLSCEQNLNHDAMYWYRQDPGQGLRLIYYSQIVNDFQKGDIAEGYSVSREKKESFPLTVTSAQKNPTAFYLCASSPLILQGRDEKLFFGSGTQLSVL.

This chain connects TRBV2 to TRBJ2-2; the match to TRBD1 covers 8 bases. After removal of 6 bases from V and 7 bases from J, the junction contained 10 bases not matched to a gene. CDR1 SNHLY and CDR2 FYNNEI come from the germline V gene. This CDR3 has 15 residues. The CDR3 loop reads CASRLGQGAGGELFF. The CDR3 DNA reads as TGTGCCAGCAGGCTGGGGCAGGGGGCCGGCGGGGAGCTGTTTTTT.

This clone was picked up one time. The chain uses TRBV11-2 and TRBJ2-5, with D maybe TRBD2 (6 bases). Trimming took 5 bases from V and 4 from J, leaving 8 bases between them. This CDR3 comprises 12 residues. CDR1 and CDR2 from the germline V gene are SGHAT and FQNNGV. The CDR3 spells CASSQEGETQYF. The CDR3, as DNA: TGTGCCAGCAGCCAGGAGGGAGAGACCCAGTACTTC.

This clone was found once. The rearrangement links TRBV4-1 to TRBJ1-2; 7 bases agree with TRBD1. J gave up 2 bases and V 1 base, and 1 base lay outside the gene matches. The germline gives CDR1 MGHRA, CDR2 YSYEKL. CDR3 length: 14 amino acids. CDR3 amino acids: CASSQGDSNYGYTF. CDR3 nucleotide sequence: TGCGCCAGCAGCCAAGGGGACAGCAACTATGGCTACACCTTC.

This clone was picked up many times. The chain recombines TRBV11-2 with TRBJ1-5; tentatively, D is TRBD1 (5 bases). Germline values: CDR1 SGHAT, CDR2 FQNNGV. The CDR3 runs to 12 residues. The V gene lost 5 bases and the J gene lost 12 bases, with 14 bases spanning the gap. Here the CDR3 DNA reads TGTGCCAGCAGCCCCAGGCGGGGCCGCCAGCATTTT. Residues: CASSPRRGRQHF.

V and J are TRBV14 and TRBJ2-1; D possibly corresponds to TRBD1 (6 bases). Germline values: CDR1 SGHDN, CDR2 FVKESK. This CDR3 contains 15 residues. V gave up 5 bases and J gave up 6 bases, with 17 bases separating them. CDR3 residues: CASSVTGLGINEQFF. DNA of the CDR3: TGTGCCAGCAGCGTAACAGGGCTCGGAATCAATGAGCAGTTCTTC.